A single sample gave rise to the 20 T cell receptor beta chains below, sequenced in a study of shared clonotypes between healthy human individuals. CD45RO-negative, CCR7-positively selected cells formed the naive CD8 fraction, excluding terminally differentiated effector memory CD45RA+ cells. The protocol was immunoSEQ multiplex PCR, while the TCRdb copy is restricted to in-frame clones and leaves out a portion. The sample lists about 2.1 million clones; 85% to 95% were seen once. Sequencing was carried out using naive CD8+ T cells from PBMCs. The receptors here all came from a young man in good health. Some clones in this sample may be carry-over from other donors' samples.

This chain joins TRBV7-9 and TRBJ2-7, with D uncertain. Germline V gene data show CDR1 as SEHNR and CDR2 as FQNEAQ (reference sequence). The CDR3 length is 16 residues. Trimming took 4 bases from V and 2 from J, leaving 18 bases between them. CDR3 in amino acids: CASSSGESATPYEQYF. CDR3 in DNA: TGTGCCAGCAGCTCCGGAGAGAGTGCTACCCCCTACGAGCAGTACTTC.

This clone was counted once. The chain links TRBV30 to TRBJ2-7, with a tentative D call TRBD2 (5 bases). The CDR3 sequence is 14 residues long. In germline, CDR1 is GTSNPN, CDR2 SVGIG (reference sequence). The ends were cut back, 1 base at V and 3 bases at J, with 13 bases in the middle. This chain's CDR3 is CAWSGGKKGYEQYF. CDR3 DNA sequence: TGTGCCTGGAGTGGAGGGAAGAAGGGCTACGAGCAGTACTTC.

The rearrangement joins TRBV6-1 to TRBJ1-5, with D uncertain. Germline V gene sequence: CDR1 MNHNS, CDR2 SASEGT. The V end lost 4 bases, the J end lost 2 bases, and 15 bases lay between the germline ends. This CDR3 is 16 amino acids long. CDR3 coding DNA: TGTGCCAGCAGTGTGAGTAGCAGGCAGGGCAATCAGCCCCAGCATTTT. It yields the protein CASSVSSRQGNQPQHF.

V and J are TRBV27 and TRBJ1-1; D gene uncertain. V was trimmed by 0 bases and J by 5 bases, leaving 10 bases between them. Germline CDR1 MNHEY, CDR2 SMNVEV (reference sequence). This CDR3 has 14 residues. The CDR3 sequence: CASSLSLGYTEAFF. In DNA form, the CDR3 reads TGTGCCAGCAGTTTATCGCTGGGATATACTGAAGCTTTCTTT.

V is TRBV10-2 and J is TRBJ2-7, with 7 bases that match TRBD2. After removal of 3 bases from V and 4 bases from J, the junction contained 9 bases not matched to a gene. Per the germline V gene, CDR1 is WSHSY and CDR2 is SAAADI. The CDR3 length is 15 residues. This CDR3 reads CASSDPPGGSYEQYF. CDR3 sequence (DNA): TGCGCCAGCAGTGACCCCCCGGGCGGGAGTTACGAGCAGTACTTC.

The chain couples TRBV28 to TRBJ1-2; tentative D call: TRBD1 (5 bases). The CDR3 totals 14 residues. V was cut by 3 bases and J by 6 bases, with 14 bases left in between. CDR1 and CDR2 from the germline V gene are MDHEN and SYDVKM. For the CDR3, the DNA is TGTGCCAGCAGTTTTCTAGTTGGGGCGGATGGCTACACCTTC. It specifies CASSFLVGADGYTF.

Comment on this clone: Other nucleotide sequences from this sample produce the same CDR3. The chain links TRBV27 to TRBJ1-1; unclear D gene. The CDR3 spans 13 residues. Germline assignment: CDR1 MNHEY and CDR2 SMNVEV (reference sequence). The ends were cut back, 0 bases at V and 4 bases at J, with 6 bases in the middle. The CDR3 DNA reads as TGTGCCAGCAGTTTATCAGCCATCACTGAAGCTTTCTTT. Its translation: CASSLSAITEAFF.

The chain links TRBV27 to TRBJ1-2; D remains ambiguous. V was cut by 3 bases and J by 4 bases, with 18 bases left in between. CDR1 and CDR2 (germline): MNHEY, SMNVEV (reference sequence). The CDR3 runs 16 residues. CDR3 sequence reads: CASSLSATLGVYGYTF. The CDR3 nucleotides are TGTGCCAGCAGTTTGAGTGCCACGCTCGGGGTCTATGGCTACACCTTC.

The V call is TRBV7-9, the J call TRBJ2-7; possibly TRBD1 for D (6 bases). Germline CDR1 and CDR2: SEHNR and FQNEAQ (reference sequence). This CDR3 contains 15 residues. The V gene lost 0 bases and the J gene lost 4 bases, with 13 bases spanning the gap. The CDR3: CASSLAPGVEYEQYF. For the CDR3, the DNA is TGTGCCAGCAGCTTAGCCCCAGGGGTGGAGTACGAGCAGTACTTC.

With regard to this clone: This sample also contains other DNA sequences that code for the same CDR3. The V call is TRBV6-5, the J call TRBJ1-1; no clear D. V dropped 2 bases and J dropped 4 bases, with 8 bases sitting between them. CDR3 length: 13 amino acids. Germline V CDR1 and CDR2: MNHEY, SVGAGI. CDR3 in amino acids: CASSYRVGTEAFF. Written as DNA, the CDR3 is TGTGCCAGCAGTTACAGGGTGGGCACTGAAGCTTTCTTT.

The gene calls are TRBV28 and TRBJ2-2; D might be TRBD1 (5 bases). Germline V gene data show CDR1 as MDHEN and CDR2 as SYDVKM. The CDR3 runs to 12 residues. This CDR3 reads CVAGPNTGELFF. CDR3 bases: TGTGTGGCAGGGCCGAACACCGGGGAGCTGTTTTTT. Complete variable domain (other parts from reference TRBV28 and TRBJ2-2): DVKVTQSSRYLVKRTGEKVFLECVQDMDHENMFWYRQDPGLGLRLIYFSYDVKMKEKGDIPEGYSVSREKKERFSLILESASTNQTSMYLCVAGPNTGELFFGEGSRLTVL.

This clone appeared a few times. Additional DNA sequences in this sample encode the identical CDR3. The chain combines TRBV7-9 with TRBJ2-7, with 10 nucleotides matching TRBD1. Trimming removed 5 bases from V and 0 bases from J; junction bases left unmatched: 4. Germline V gives CDR1 SEHNR, CDR2 FQNEAQ (reference sequence). This CDR3 contains 15 residues. The CDR3 region has the DNA TGTGCCAGCAGCCCACGGACAGGGGGCTCCTACGAGCAGTACTTC. Encoded protein: CASSPRTGGSYEQYF.

The chain has TRBV2 and TRBJ2-2; D may be TRBD1 (6 bases). The CDR3 consists of 17 residues. V dropped 5 bases and J dropped 0 bases, with 16 bases sitting between them. CDR1 is SNHLY and CDR2 is FYNNEI in the germline V gene. The CDR3 here is CASSRLNRAPNTGELFF. The CDR3 DNA reads TGTGCCAGCAGTAGACTCAACAGGGCCCCGAACACCGGGGAGCTGTTTTTT.

The chain combines TRBV6-1 with TRBJ2-7; D is unclear. CDR3 length: 13 residues. Trimming cost V 4 bases and J 2 bases, with 9 bases left between them. Germline V CDR1 and CDR2: MNHNS, SASEGT. The CDR3 DNA reads as TGTGCCAGCAGTGTGTACAGTACCTACGAGCAGTACTTC. Encoded protein: CASSVYSTYEQYF.

J is TRBJ2-7 and V is TRBV27, with D perhaps TRBD2 (5 bases). V gave up 7 bases and J gave up 0 bases, with 19 bases separating them. The CDR3 sequence is 16 residues long. Germline V CDR1 and CDR2: MNHEY, SMNVEV (reference sequence). CDR3 residues: CASNRADLLSSYEQYF. CDR3 DNA: TGTGCCAGCAACCGTGCGGACTTGCTGAGCTCCTACGAGCAGTACTTC.

V usage is TRBV7-9 and J usage is TRBJ1-2; 7 nucleotides align to TRBD1. The CDR3 totals 14 residues. The V segment lost 4 bases and the J segment 6 bases; nucleotides outside the gene matches: 8. Germline V gives CDR1 SEHNR, CDR2 FQNEAQ (reference sequence). CDR3 protein: CASSYPGTDNGYTF. The DNA for the CDR3 is TGTGCCAGCAGCTATCCCGGGACAGATAATGGCTACACCTTC. Full variable domain (rest looked up from reference TRBV7-9 and TRBJ1-2): DTGVSQNPRHKITKRGQNVTFRCDPISEHNRLYWYRQTLGQGPEFLTYFQNEAQLEKSRLLSDRFSAERPKGSFSTLEIQRTEQGDSAMYLCASSYPGTDNGYTFGSGTRLTVV.

The count of this clone is one. The rearrangement links TRBV6-1 to TRBJ1-1; D is uncertain. Trimming took 2 bases from V and 2 from J, leaving 15 bases between them. The CDR3 extends over 16 amino acids. Germline CDR1 MNHNS, CDR2 SASEGT. The CDR3 nucleotides read TGTGCCAGCAGTGAACATCCATGGATATCAAACACTGAAGCTTTCTTT. Translation: CASSEHPWISNTEAFF.

The table lists this clone with a count of one. The V call is TRBV9, the J call TRBJ2-5; 7 bases are a match to TRBD2. Germline-derived CDR1 and CDR2 are SGDLS and YYNGEE. Losses at the gene ends were 4 bases for V and 0 bases for J; bases not matched to a gene: 6. The CDR3 is 15 residues long. Here the CDR3 reads CASSSTRGYQETQYF. The CDR3 bases are TGTGCCAGCAGCTCGACGCGGGGGTACCAAGAGACCCAGTACTTC.

The rearrangement uses TRBV4-1 and TRBJ2-7; TRBD1 matches 7 bases. The junction had 14 bases not matched to a gene; V was cut back by 4 bases and J by 5 bases. The CDR3 extends over 16 amino acids. The germline V gene encodes CDR1 MGHRA and CDR2 YSYEKL. The CDR3 loop is CASSLRTGPSFHEQYF. CDR3 nucleotides: TGCGCCAGCAGCCTTAGGACAGGACCGTCCTTCCACGAGCAGTACTTC.

The rearrangement links TRBV2 to TRBJ2-1; D possibly uses TRBD1 or TRBD2 (7 bases each). This CDR3 has 14 amino acids. V was cut by 6 bases and J by 6 bases, with 15 bases left in between. Germline CDR1 SNHLY, CDR2 FYNNEI. The CDR3 DNA is TGTGCCAGCAGCCGGACAGGCGGGGGCAATGAGCAGTTCTTC. Amino acid sequence: CASSRTGGGNEQFF.